This T cell receptor (beta chain) comes out of a study of patients and donors after allogeneic stem cell transplantation. V dropped 4 bases and J dropped 0 bases, with 13 bases sitting between them. The CDR3 is 16 amino acids. Looked up from germline, CDR1 is ENHRY and CDR2 is SYGVKD. TCRdb re-called the RT-PCR reads through MiXCR, storing one row per CDR3 protein. The sample has 190,000 or so distinct CDR3 sequences, around 41% seen once. The chain employs TRBV10-3 and TRBJ2-1; D gene unclear. The sample taken for sequencing was blood, either unsorted or a sorted T cell fraction (not recorded which). The origin of this receptor is a human donor who was either an allogeneic HSCT recipient or a stem cell or donor lymphocyte infusion donor (not recorded which). It is not recorded whose cells these are; they may come from a transplant donor. In DNA, the CDR3 is TGTGCCATCAGTGCGCTCAGGACCCACTCCTACAATGAGCAGTTCTTC. This sequence encodes CAISALRTHSYNEQFF.